The T cell receptor beta chain under discussion was sequenced for a study of regulatory dendritic cells for organ transplantation. Points from the study as a whole: Resting memory CD8+ T cells held the most alloreactive clonotypes. Alloreactive memory CD8+ T cell pools varied considerably between individuals. Memory CD8+ T cells were the most oligoclonal; naive cells were highly diverse.

This clone has more than one count but fewer than ten. Its antigen is undetermined. The V gene's germline CDR1 is SEHNR and CDR2 FQNEAQ (reference sequence). The CDR3 has 14 residues. V lost 0 bases, J lost 7 bases, and 0 bases stayed unmatched. FACS sorted CD4+ or CD8+ T cells into CD45RA+ naive and CD45RO+ memory. Sequenced by immunoSEQ multiplex PCR; TCRdb stores in-frame clones only, minus some. Here the sample spans around 19,000 clones, 70% to 80% being singletons. Sequenced material: memory CD4+ T cells from blood. Stated subset: CD45RO+ memory T cells. The V and J genes are TRBV7-9 and TRBJ1-6; 7 bases line up with TRBD1. The clonotype was recovered from a human donor in good health. The CDR3 region is CASSLAGGNSPLHF. CDR3 in DNA: TGTGCCAGCAGCTTAGCAGGGGGCAATTCACCCCTCCACTTT.